The rows below give T cell receptor beta chains drawn from one sample of a study of shared clonotypes between healthy human individuals. Clones were read by immunoSEQ multiplex PCR, and TCRdb kept only the in-frame ones, dropping some. This table holds a few million clones, around 94% found once. Sample: naive CD4+ T cells sorted from blood. Receptor source: a man younger than 35 in good health. The CDR3 runs from the conserved cysteine through the conserved F or W. For some rows the clone size is stated as once, few or many, or as a class when expanded; others skip it.

j_gene | abundance | v_gene | CDR3aa
TRBJ2-7 | NA | TRBV19 | CASSQRGTGNEQYF
TRBJ2-7 | NA | TRBV5-4 | CASSSVSKPYEQYF
TRBJ1-1 | NA | TRBV6-5 | CASSYQTGNTEAFF
TRBJ2-2 | NA | TRBV6-1 | CASSQGAGGELFF
TRBJ2-5 | NA | TRBV2 | CASRQGGETQYF
TRBJ2-3 | NA | TRBV14 | CASSLLAGRGTDTQYF
TRBJ2-5 | NA | TRBV28 | CASSLDRRWETQYF
TRBJ2-3 | NA | TRBV10-3 | CATKGSRAVVTDTQYF
TRBJ2-7 | NA | TRBV18 | CASSPRQGESYEQYF
TRBJ2-2 | NA | TRBV11-2 | CASSLGAGGELFF
TRBJ2-5 | NA | TRBV7-9 | CASSKGQGSQETQYF
TRBJ1-2 | once | TRBV28 | CASSLGGTGPSYGYTF
TRBJ1-5 | NA | TRBV6-5 | CASSYGGLSNQPQHF
TRBJ1-2 | NA | TRBV27 | CASSPFPDSLAPSYGYTF
TRBJ2-5 | NA | TRBV5-1 | CASRIDLQETQYF
TRBJ1-1 | NA | TRBV30 | CAWKGTNTEAFF
TRBJ2-1 | NA | TRBV18 | CASSPPTGQGSEQFF
TRBJ1-3 | NA | TRBV7-2 | CASGIDTGFGNTIYF
TRBJ2-1 | once | TRBV10-3 | CAIRENRDIYNEQFF
TRBJ2-5 | NA | TRBV5-6 | CASSSTSGGETQYF
TRBJ2-1 | NA | TRBV11-2 | CASSLAVGVFNEQFF